A selection of T cell receptor beta chains follows, all from one sample in a study of CD4 T cells in relation to SARS-CoV-2 and coronaviruses. Assay used: immunoSEQ multiplex PCR; TCRdb lists only in-frame clones, some missing. The sample has about 56,000 clones; around 90% are singletons. Sequencing input: naive CD4+ T cells from PBMCs. The receptors originated from an adult with COVID-19. The CDR3 runs from the conserved cysteine through the conserved F or W. Each record gives: V gene, CDR3 protein.

>TRBV5-6
CASSLFAGGPPYF
>TRBV5-1
CASSLDSGGNTIYF
>TRBV4-3
CASSQDNVHEQFF
>TRBV28
CASSPTGGFGGYTF
>TRBV30
CAWSVARAAFF
>TRBV18
CASSPRTGPYEQYF
>TRBV4-3
CASSQDLGITEAFF
>TRBV6-2/TRBV6-3
CASSYGETQYF
>TRBV6-5
CATQRQGSSYEQYF
>TRBV3-1/TRBV3-2
CASSHRDYSEQYF
>TRBV6-6
CASSQDRGHSGNTIYF
>TRBV18
CASSQGRNNSPLHF
>TRBV7-8
CASSLARWQFLSGNTIYF
>TRBV7-2
CASSLTGSTDTQYF
>TRBV18
CASSLTSGSIHEQFF
>TRBV4-2
CASSQLQNYNEQFF
>TRBV9
CASSAGPSGGSSYEQYF
>TRBV30
CAWSGLAGDSEQFF
>TRBV7-9
CASSLTSGGYNEQFF
>TRBV20-1
CSASLQTQYF
>TRBV11-2
CASSRLAGRGGEQYF
>TRBV7-2
CASSLGISGRSGNEQFF